The 21 T cell receptor beta chains in this list originate from one sample, sequenced in a study of blood T cell repertoires in COVID-19. TCRdb's copy holds only in-frame clones and misses some; the assay was immunoSEQ multiplex PCR. The sample lists fewer than 200,000 clones; approximately 91% were seen once. Sequencing used peripheral blood. Receptors were obtained from a man aged 18 to 30 with COVID-19, enrolled during active disease.

This rearrangement joins TRBV29-1 to TRBJ2-1; D perhaps matches TRBD1 (7 bases). V lost 7 bases, J lost 8 bases, and 24 bases lay in between. Germline V gives CDR1 SQVTM, CDR2 ANQGSEA. The CDR3 is 15 amino acids. The CDR3: CSAKWAGGFLDEQFF. Here the CDR3 DNA reads TGCAGCGCCAAGTGGGCAGGGGGGTTTCTGGATGAGCAGTTCTTC.

The V call is TRBV12-3 or TRBV12-4, the J call TRBJ2-5; TRBD1 matches 7 bases. CDR3 size: 13 residues. The V segment lost 3 bases and the J segment 4 bases; nucleotides outside the gene matches: 2. DNA for the CDR3: TGTGCCAGCAGTTTCGGGACAGCAGAGACCCAGTACTTC. It translates to CASSFGTAETQYF.

V and J are TRBV6-6 and TRBJ1-5; 9 bases map to TRBD1. Germline CDR1 and CDR2: MNHNY and SVGAGI (reference sequence). The CDR3 runs 15 residues. The V and J ends lost 4 bases and 7 bases, in that order; junction bases with no gene match: 8. The CDR3 region has the DNA TGTGCCAGCAGTTCATCCCGACAGGGGGGCCAGCCCCAGCATTTT. Translation: CASSSSRQGGQPQHF.

The V gene is TRBV6-2 or TRBV6-3, the J gene TRBJ2-7; 10 bases fit TRBD2. This CDR3 has 18 amino acids. Germline assignment: CDR1 MNHEY and CDR2 SVGEGT. With 0 bases clipped from V and 4 bases from J, the junction kept 12 bases outside the gene matches. In DNA, the CDR3 is TGTGCCAGCAGTTACTCCCGGGCTAGCGGGAGCTCGTCGTACGAGCAGTACTTC. This codes for CASSYSRASGSSSYEQYF.

For the CDR3, the DNA is TGCAGTGCTAGTCCGCGGACACCGGGCGAGCAGTACTTC. This sequence encodes CSASPRTPGEQYF. V gene TRBV20-1 combines with J gene TRBJ2-7, with D possibly matching TRBD1 (5 bases). This CDR3 is 13 amino acids long. Germline assignment: CDR1 DFQATT and CDR2 SNEGSKA (reference sequence). With 3 bases removed from V and 6 bases from J, the gap between germline ends came to 15 bases.

This clone occurred a few times. The J gene is TRBJ2-7, the V gene TRBV13, with a weak D call TRBD2 (5 bases). CDR1 PRHDT and CDR2 FYEKMQ come from the germline V gene (reference sequence). The CDR3 loop spans 14 amino acids. V was pared by 2 bases and J by 0 bases, with 8 bases between. DNA for the CDR3: TGTGCCAGCAGCTTAAGCGGATTCTCCTACGAGCAGTACTTC. Translated: CASSLSGFSYEQYF.

In the case of this clone: A junction end diverges from the germline sequence, so it may reflect a read error. The chain couples TRBV10-1 to TRBJ2-7; D is unclear. Germline V gene data show CDR1 as WNHNN and CDR2 as SYGVQD (reference sequence). The CDR3 length is 13 residues. The CDR3 loop reads CASSEATASAVRF. The CDR3, as DNA: TGCGCCAGCAGTGAGGCTACAGCCTCCGCCGTCCGCTTC.

The chain joins TRBV10-2 to TRBJ1-1; 10 bases align to TRBD1. Germline-derived CDR1 and CDR2 are WSHSY and SAAADI. Trimming at V came to 0 bases and at J to 4 bases, leaving 2 bases not matched to a gene. The CDR3 covers 15 residues. The CDR3: CASSESRDRGTEAFF. In DNA, the CDR3 is TGCGCCAGCAGTGAGTCCCGGGACAGGGGCACTGAAGCTTTCTTT.

The chain recombines TRBV12-3 or TRBV12-4 with TRBJ2-7, with unresolved D. CDR3 length: 13 residues. Trimming cost V 6 bases and J 0 bases, with 9 bases left between them. The CDR3 DNA reads as TGTGCCAGCAGCCTAGTCCCCTCCTACGAGCAGTACTTC. Residues: CASSLVPSYEQYF.

The chain has TRBV7-2 and TRBJ2-1; TRBD2 matches at 7 bases. In germline, CDR1 is SGHTA, CDR2 FQGNSA. The V segment lost 5 bases and the J segment 6 bases; nucleotides outside the gene matches: 10. The CDR3 covers 15 residues. CDR3 sequence reads: CASSHNRGRGNEQFF. CDR3 DNA sequence: TGTGCCAGCAGCCACAACCGGGGGAGGGGCAATGAGCAGTTCTTC.

J is TRBJ2-7 and V is TRBV7-9; the match to TRBD2 covers 7 bases. The CDR3 sequence is 12 residues long. CDR1 and CDR2 from the germline V gene are SEHNR and FQNEAQ (reference sequence). V was pared by 5 bases and J by 4 bases, with 2 bases of the junction left unmatched. For the CDR3, the DNA is TGTGCCAGCAGCCCTAGCGGTTACGAGCAGTACTTC. Protein product: CASSPSGYEQYF.

The chain carries TRBV29-1 and TRBJ2-3, with a weak D call TRBD2 (6 bases). The CDR3 is 13 amino acids. Germline CDR1 is SQVTM and CDR2 is ANQGSEA. Trimming took off 4 bases at V and 2 bases at J, with 10 bases between the two ends. The CDR3 loop is CSVGRRDTDTQYF. CDR3 sequence (DNA): TGCAGCGTTGGTCGGCGGGACACAGATACGCAGTATTTT.

V is TRBV7-2 and J is TRBJ2-4; 13 bases match TRBD2. Germline values: CDR1 SGHTA, CDR2 FQGNSA. The CDR3 is 17 amino acids. Trimming at V came to 5 bases and at J to 5 bases, leaving 9 bases not matched to a gene. CDR3 loop: CASSRSGGLAGENIQYF. The CDR3 region has the DNA TGTGCCAGCAGCCGGTCGGGCGGACTAGCGGGAGAAAACATTCAGTACTTC.

For this clone: The sample has other DNA sequences that encode this CDR3 too. The CDR3 DNA is TGTGCCAGCAGCCGGACAGGGGGAAACACTGAAGCTTTCTTT. Translation: CASSRTGGNTEAFF. The J gene is TRBJ1-1, the V gene TRBV5-4, with 10 bases aligning to TRBD1. CDR3 size: 14 residues. Germline loops: CDR1 SGHNT, CDR2 YYREEE (reference sequence). The ends lost 4 bases at V and 2 bases at J; junction bases unmatched: 2.

The chain links TRBV18 to TRBJ2-7; tentatively, D is TRBD2 (6 bases). This CDR3 comprises 17 residues. Germline CDR1 KGHSH, CDR2 LQKENI. V lost 2 bases to trimming and J lost 2 bases, with 19 bases between them. The CDR3 sequence is CASSPSGRENIPYEQYF. CDR3 coding DNA: TGTGCCAGCTCACCAAGCGGACGGGAGAACATCCCCTACGAGCAGTACTTC. The full variable domain, completed using reference TRBV18 and TRBJ2-7, is NAGVMQNPRHLVRRRGQEARLRCSPMKGHSHVYWYRQLPEEGLKFMVYLQKENIIDESGMPKERFSAEFPKEGPSILRIQQVVRGDSAAYFCASSPSGRENIPYEQYFGPGTRLTVT.

This chain connects TRBV14 to TRBJ1-6; TRBD1 matches at 8 bases. Germline loops: CDR1 SGHDN, CDR2 FVKESK. The junction had 7 bases not matched to a gene; V was cut back by 5 bases and J by 7 bases. The CDR3 extends over 15 amino acids. The CDR3 is CASSGTGGPNSPLHF. CDR3 DNA: TGTGCCAGCAGCGGAACAGGGGGACCCAATTCACCCCTCCACTTT.

This chain joins TRBV11-2 and TRBJ2-3; maybe TRBD2 (6 bases). Between the trimmed V and J ends, which lost 5 bases and 7 bases, there was a span of 16 bases. CDR3 length: 14 residues. Germline V gene data show CDR1 as SGHAT and CDR2 as FQNNGV. The CDR3 is CASSVFGSVNTQYF. The DNA for the CDR3 is TGTGCCAGCAGCGTGTTCGGGAGCGTAAATACGCAGTATTTT.

This clone was seen only a few times. This chain uses TRBV18 with TRBJ2-7; TRBD1 agrees at 9 bases. Germline V gives CDR1 KGHSH, CDR2 LQKENI. The V gene end was trimmed by 9 bases and the J gene end by 5 bases; junction bases not matched to a gene: 8. The CDR3 consists of 13 residues. CDR3 sequence reads: CASSRDRDNEQYF. CDR3 nucleotide sequence: TGTGCCAGTTCAAGGGACAGGGACAACGAGCAGTACTTC.

This chain joins TRBV7-2 and TRBJ1-5; no clear D gene. Germline V CDR1 and CDR2: SGHTA, FQGNSA. The V gene lost 1 base and the J gene lost 1 base, with 11 bases spanning the gap. This CDR3 is built from 16 residues. The CDR3 spells CASSLGYMSSNQPQHF. CDR3 nucleotide sequence: TGTGCCAGCAGCTTAGGGTACATGTCAAGCAATCAGCCCCAGCATTTT.

The genes are TRBV18 and TRBJ1-2; no firm D call. Deletions cut 2 bases from V and 4 bases from J, with 11 bases between. CDR3 length: 14 residues. From germline, CDR1 is KGHSH and CDR2 LQKENI. The CDR3 spells CASSPATESYGYTF. The CDR3 nucleotides read TGTGCCAGCTCACCAGCGACGGAGAGCTATGGCTACACCTTC. Based on the CDR3 plus reference TRBV18 and TRBJ1-2, the full variable domain is NAGVMQNPRHLVRRRGQEARLRCSPMKGHSHVYWYRQLPEEGLKFMVYLQKENIIDESGMPKERFSAEFPKEGPSILRIQQVVRGDSAAYFCASSPATESYGYTFGSGTRLTVV.

V usage is TRBV5-4 and J usage is TRBJ1-2; D not resolved. This CDR3 has 14 amino acids. Germline-derived CDR1 and CDR2 are SGHNT and YYREEE (reference sequence). Deletions cut 1 base from V and 3 bases from J, with 10 bases between. CDR3 amino acids: CASSLSVSDYGYTF. The CDR3 bases are TGTGCCAGCAGCTTGAGCGTCAGTGACTATGGCTACACCTTC. The whole variable domain, remainder taken from reference TRBV5-4 and TRBJ1-2, is ETGVTQSPTHLIKTRGQQVTLRCSSQSGHNTVSWYQQALGQGPQFIFQYYREEENGRGNFPPRFSGLQFPNYSSELNVNALELDDSALYLCASSLSVSDYGYTFGSGTRLTVV.